A selection of T cell receptor beta chains follows, all from one sample in a study of T cell repertoires in ileal Crohn's disease. Repertoires were generated with immunoSEQ multiplex PCR, while TCRdb's copy carries only in-frame clones and drops some. The repertoire has about 13,000 clones, over 65% of them found once; the top ten carry 4.5%. The sample was ileal tissue. The receptors originated from an adult with Crohn's disease. The CDR3 runs from the conserved cysteine through the conserved F or W. A D gene is named only where the DNA matches it firmly. Some rows have no size entry. The others give once, few or many, or a class for an expanded clone.

j_call: TRBJ2-7; d_call: NA; v_call: TRBV7-2; clone_size: NA; cdr3_nt: TGTGCCAGCAGCTTAACACACAGCTCCTACGAGCAGTACTTC; cdr3_aa: CASSLTHSSYEQYF
j_call: TRBJ2-7; d_call: TRBD1; v_call: TRBV7-2; clone_size: NA; cdr3_nt: TGTGCCAGCAGCTTAAAGGGACAGGGGGCGGGCGAGCAGTACTTC; cdr3_aa: CASSLKGQGAGEQYF
j_call: TRBJ2-3; d_call: NA; v_call: TRBV30; clone_size: NA; cdr3_nt: TGTGCCTGGAGTGCGGGAACAGGGACAATCACAGATACGCAGTATTTT; cdr3_aa: CAWSAGTGTITDTQYF
j_call: TRBJ2-1; d_call: NA; v_call: TRBV6-5; clone_size: NA; cdr3_nt: TGTGCCAGCAGATCAGGGGTTGAGCAGTTCTTC; cdr3_aa: CASRSGVEQFF
j_call: TRBJ2-7; d_call: TRBD1; v_call: TRBV10-1; clone_size: NA; cdr3_nt: TGCGCCAGCAGTGAGTCGAAGACAGGGTCCTACGAGCAGTACTTC; cdr3_aa: CASSESKTGSYEQYF
j_call: TRBJ1-1; d_call: NA; v_call: TRBV11-2; clone_size: few; cdr3_nt: TGTGCCAGCAGCTTAGTGAGTGGGCCGGTCCGAACTGAAGCTTTCTTT; cdr3_aa: CASSLVSGPVRTEAFF
j_call: TRBJ2-3; d_call: NA; v_call: TRBV27; clone_size: NA; cdr3_nt: TGTGCCAGCAGTCCCGCTTGGGGAGGCACAGATACGCAGTATTTT; cdr3_aa: CASSPAWGGTDTQYF
j_call: TRBJ2-3; d_call: NA; v_call: TRBV11-2; clone_size: NA; cdr3_nt: TGTGCCAGCAGCTTCGGCGTGGGGGGAGATACGCAGTATTTT; cdr3_aa: CASSFGVGGDTQYF
j_call: TRBJ1-2; d_call: TRBD1; v_call: TRBV7-2; clone_size: NA; cdr3_nt: TGTGCCAGCAGCTTAGCGCCGGGACAGGGGTCTGGCTACACCTTC; cdr3_aa: CASSLAPGQGSGYTF
j_call: TRBJ1-6; d_call: NA; v_call: TRBV2; clone_size: NA; cdr3_nt: TGTGCCAGCAATGGCCCCTCTCATAATTCACCCCTCCACTTT; cdr3_aa: CASNGPSHNSPLHF
j_call: TRBJ2-5; d_call: NA; v_call: TRBV28; clone_size: NA; cdr3_nt: TGTGCCAGCAGTTTAGAGGTGGAAGGTTGGACCCAGTACTTC; cdr3_aa: CASSLEVEGWTQYF
j_call: TRBJ2-1; d_call: NA; v_call: TRBV2; clone_size: NA; cdr3_nt: TGTGCCAGTCTTCGGGGGACCAACAATGAGCAGTTCTTC; cdr3_aa: CASLRGTNNEQFF
j_call: TRBJ2-7; d_call: NA; v_call: TRBV7-5; clone_size: few; cdr3_nt: TGTGCCAGAATACAGGGCGGCTTCTACGAGCAGTACTTC; cdr3_aa: CARIQGGFYEQYF
j_call: TRBJ1-4; d_call: NA; v_call: TRBV28; clone_size: NA; cdr3_nt: TGTGCCAGCAGTTTATCGGGTGAAAAACTGTTTTTT; cdr3_aa: CASSLSGEKLFF
j_call: TRBJ1-3; d_call: NA; v_call: TRBV7-8; clone_size: NA; cdr3_nt: TGTGCCAGCAGCTTAGATCAGGGCTACGGAAACACCATATATTTT; cdr3_aa: CASSLDQGYGNTIYF
j_call: TRBJ1-6; d_call: NA; v_call: TRBV4-1; clone_size: NA; cdr3_nt: TGCGCCAGCAGCCAAGGGTTGACAGGCTATAATTCACCCCTCCACTTT; cdr3_aa: CASSQGLTGYNSPLHF
j_call: TRBJ1-5; d_call: NA; v_call: TRBV27; clone_size: few; cdr3_nt: TGTGCCAGCAGTTTCGGGGGAATCGATCAGCCCCAGCATTTT; cdr3_aa: CASSFGGIDQPQHF
j_call: TRBJ1-3; d_call: TRBD1; v_call: TRBV15; clone_size: NA; cdr3_nt: TGTGCCACCAGCAAAAGACAGGGTACTGGAAACACCATATATTTT; cdr3_aa: CATSKRQGTGNTIYF
j_call: TRBJ2-5; d_call: TRBD2; v_call: TRBV5-1; clone_size: NA; cdr3_nt: TGCGCCAGCACCCCGACTAGCGGGGCGCAAGAGACCCAGTACTTC; cdr3_aa: CASTPTSGAQETQYF
j_call: TRBJ1-1; d_call: TRBD1; v_call: TRBV6-6; clone_size: NA; cdr3_nt: TGTGCCAGCAGCCAACTGGGACAGGGGACCGCTGAAGCTTTCTTT; cdr3_aa: CASSQLGQGTAEAFF
j_call: TRBJ2-5; d_call: NA; v_call: TRBV28; clone_size: NA; cdr3_nt: TGTGCCAGCAGCACGGCATCAGGGATGCTGACCCAGTACTTC; cdr3_aa: CASSTASGMLTQYF
j_call: TRBJ2-2; d_call: NA; v_call: TRBV28; clone_size: NA; cdr3_nt: TGTGCCAGCAGGGGCAGGGGATACACCGGGGAGCTGTTTTTT; cdr3_aa: CASRGRGYTGELFF
j_call: TRBJ2-6; d_call: TRBD1; v_call: TRBV5-1; clone_size: once; cdr3_nt: TGCGCCAGCAGCTTGAGATCCGCAGGGGGAGTATCTGGGGCCAACGTCCTGACTTTC; cdr3_aa: CASSLRSAGGVSGANVLTF
j_call: TRBJ1-1; d_call: NA; v_call: TRBV4-1; clone_size: large; cdr3_nt: TGCGCCAGCAGCCAAGATTATCGTTCGAACACTGAAGCTTTCTTT; cdr3_aa: CASSQDYRSNTEAFF
j_call: TRBJ2-1; d_call: NA; v_call: TRBV2; clone_size: NA; cdr3_nt: TGTGCCAGCAGTGCGCAGGGACTTTACAATGAGCAGTTCTTC; cdr3_aa: CASSAQGLYNEQFF
j_call: TRBJ1-3; d_call: NA; v_call: TRBV6-1; clone_size: NA; cdr3_nt: TGTGCCAGCAGCAAAGGGGGGGGCGTTGGAAACACCATATATTTT; cdr3_aa: CASSKGGGVGNTIYF
j_call: TRBJ1-5; d_call: TRBD1; v_call: TRBV5-6; clone_size: NA; cdr3_nt: TGTGCCAGCAGTTCTGGACAGGGGAACAATCAGCCCCAGCATTTT; cdr3_aa: CASSSGQGNNQPQHF
j_call: TRBJ1-5; d_call: NA; v_call: TRBV28; clone_size: few; cdr3_nt: TGTGCCAGCAGTTTCCATCCTGCACAGGGAAGGGGAAGCAATCAGCCCCAGCATTTT; cdr3_aa: CASSFHPAQGRGSNQPQHF
j_call: TRBJ2-7; d_call: NA; v_call: TRBV20-1; clone_size: NA; cdr3_nt: TGCAGTGCTGAGAGATACGAGCAGTACTTC; cdr3_aa: CSAERYEQYF
j_call: TRBJ2-5; d_call: TRBD2; v_call: TRBV7-2; clone_size: NA; cdr3_nt: TGTGCCAGCAGCCTATTCGCGGGGGGCCAAGAGACCCAGTACTTC; cdr3_aa: CASSLFAGGQETQYF
j_call: TRBJ1-6; d_call: TRBD1; v_call: TRBV9; clone_size: NA; cdr3_nt: TGTGCCAGCAGCGTAGGCTTGGGACAGAGCTCCTATAATTCACCCCTCCACTTT; cdr3_aa: CASSVGLGQSSYNSPLHF
j_call: TRBJ2-5; d_call: NA; v_call: TRBV9; clone_size: NA; cdr3_nt: TGTGCCAGCAGCGTCAGTTCGGCGGGGGCCCAAGAGACCCAGTACTTC; cdr3_aa: CASSVSSAGAQETQYF
j_call: TRBJ2-2; d_call: TRBD1; v_call: TRBV7-6; clone_size: few; cdr3_nt: TGTGCCAGCAGCGGACTGGGGACAGGAGCCGGGGAGCTGTTTTTT; cdr3_aa: CASSGLGTGAGELFF
j_call: TRBJ2-5; d_call: NA; v_call: TRBV11-1; clone_size: NA; cdr3_nt: TGTGCCAGCAGCCTGGGACAAGGAGTGGAGACCCAGTACTTC; cdr3_aa: CASSLGQGVETQYF
j_call: TRBJ2-7; d_call: TRBD1; v_call: TRBV7-2; clone_size: once; cdr3_nt: TGTGCCAGCAGCTACAACAGGGGGCGCGACGAGCAGTACTTC; cdr3_aa: CASSYNRGRDEQYF
j_call: TRBJ2-7; d_call: NA; v_call: TRBV5-4; clone_size: NA; cdr3_nt: TGTGCCAGCAGCCCACCTGGGACTGACTCCTACGAGCAGTACTTC; cdr3_aa: CASSPPGTDSYEQYF
j_call: TRBJ1-5; d_call: NA; v_call: TRBV7-2; clone_size: NA; cdr3_nt: TGTGCCAGCAGCGCACAGGGTAGGGGTCAGCCCCAGCATTTT; cdr3_aa: CASSAQGRGQPQHF
j_call: TRBJ2-3; d_call: TRBD1; v_call: TRBV5-1; clone_size: NA; cdr3_nt: TGCGCCAGCAGCGGCGGGACAGGGGTCACAGATACGCAGTATTTT; cdr3_aa: CASSGGTGVTDTQYF
j_call: TRBJ2-5; d_call: TRBD1; v_call: TRBV6-6; clone_size: NA; cdr3_nt: TGTGCCAGCAGTCCGGGACAGGAGACCCAGTACTTC; cdr3_aa: CASSPGQETQYF
j_call: TRBJ2-1; d_call: TRBD1; v_call: TRBV9; clone_size: NA; cdr3_nt: TGTGCCAGCAGCGCCCGGGACAGGGTAGGCAATGAGCAGTTCTTC; cdr3_aa: CASSARDRVGNEQFF
j_call: TRBJ2-3; d_call: TRBD2; v_call: TRBV30; clone_size: NA; cdr3_nt: TGTGCCTGGAACCGGCGGGGGTTGTCCGATACGCAGTATTTT; cdr3_aa: CAWNRRGLSDTQYF
j_call: TRBJ1-6; d_call: NA; v_call: TRBV5-5; clone_size: NA; cdr3_nt: TGTGCCAGCAGCTTGGGACAGGCTTCACCCCTCCACTTT; cdr3_aa: CASSLGQASPLHF
j_call: TRBJ1-2; d_call: NA; v_call: TRBV5-6; clone_size: NA; cdr3_nt: TGTGCCAGCAGCTTGCTGGAGGCAAACTATGGCTACACCTTC; cdr3_aa: CASSLLEANYGYTF
j_call: TRBJ1-2; d_call: NA; v_call: TRBV30; clone_size: NA; cdr3_nt: TGTGCCTGGAATAAAGGTTTGGGGAGCTATGGCTACACCTTC; cdr3_aa: CAWNKGLGSYGYTF
j_call: TRBJ2-7; d_call: NA; v_call: TRBV29-1; clone_size: NA; cdr3_nt: TGCAGCGTTGAGGGGTGGGGACAAAGCTACGAGCAGTACTTC; cdr3_aa: CSVEGWGQSYEQYF
j_call: TRBJ2-7; d_call: NA; v_call: TRBV5-1; clone_size: NA; cdr3_nt: TGCGCCAGCAGCCCCACTTCCCTAAGCTCCTACGAGCAGTACTTC; cdr3_aa: CASSPTSLSSYEQYF
j_call: TRBJ1-2; d_call: NA; v_call: TRBV5-1; clone_size: once; cdr3_nt: TGCGCCAGCAGCTTGTGGGCAGACTATGGCTACACCTTC; cdr3_aa: CASSLWADYGYTF
j_call: TRBJ2-3; d_call: TRBD2; v_call: TRBV2; clone_size: NA; cdr3_nt: TGTGCCAGCAGGCGGACTAGCGGATCTAGCACAGATACGCAGTATTTT; cdr3_aa: CASRRTSGSSTDTQYF
j_call: TRBJ2-3; d_call: NA; v_call: TRBV2; clone_size: NA; cdr3_nt: TGTGCCAGCAGTGGTAGACTTCACACAGATACGCAGTATTTT; cdr3_aa: CASSGRLHTDTQYF
j_call: TRBJ2-1; d_call: TRBD2; v_call: TRBV11-3; clone_size: NA; cdr3_nt: TGTGCCAGCAGTAAGCTAGCGGGGGGATACAATGAGCAGTTCTTC; cdr3_aa: CASSKLAGGYNEQFF
j_call: TRBJ2-2; d_call: TRBD2; v_call: TRBV14; clone_size: NA; cdr3_nt: TGTGCCAGCAGCCAAGAGCGCCCCCTACCCGGACTAGCGGGGGAAACCGGGGAGCTGTTTTTT; cdr3_aa: CASSQERPLPGLAGETGELFF
j_call: TRBJ1-4; d_call: NA; v_call: TRBV30; clone_size: NA; cdr3_nt: TGTGCTTGGCAGGGTCCCTCGCTTAATGAAAAACTGTTTTTT; cdr3_aa: CAWQGPSLNEKLFF
j_call: TRBJ1-1; d_call: NA; v_call: TRBV7-2; clone_size: few; cdr3_nt: TGTGCCAGCAGCTTACGGGGGGACACTGAAGCTTTCTTT; cdr3_aa: CASSLRGDTEAFF
j_call: TRBJ2-7; d_call: TRBD1; v_call: TRBV28; clone_size: NA; cdr3_nt: TGTGCCAGCACCCCGACAGGGGGACTCGAGCAGTACTTC; cdr3_aa: CASTPTGGLEQYF
j_call: TRBJ2-7; d_call: NA; v_call: TRBV15; clone_size: few; cdr3_nt: TGTGCCACCGGGCAGGGCTACGAGCAGTACTTC; cdr3_aa: CATGQGYEQYF
j_call: TRBJ2-7; d_call: NA; v_call: TRBV28; clone_size: NA; cdr3_nt: TGTGCCAGCAGTTTCCCTGTTGGGAGCATGTCCTACGAGCAGTACTTC; cdr3_aa: CASSFPVGSMSYEQYF
j_call: TRBJ2-5; d_call: TRBD2; v_call: TRBV2; clone_size: NA; cdr3_nt: TGTGCCAGCAGTTCCAATAGCGGGGCGGAGACCCAGTACTTC; cdr3_aa: CASSSNSGAETQYF
j_call: TRBJ2-1; d_call: TRBD1; v_call: TRBV29-1; clone_size: NA; cdr3_nt: TGCAGCGTTGAAGGGGACAGAAGCTCCTACAATGAGCAGTTCTTC; cdr3_aa: CSVEGDRSSYNEQFF
j_call: TRBJ2-5; d_call: NA; v_call: TRBV2; clone_size: few; cdr3_nt: TGTGCCAGCAGTGAGGGTCCAGGGCAGACCCAGTACTTC; cdr3_aa: CASSEGPGQTQYF